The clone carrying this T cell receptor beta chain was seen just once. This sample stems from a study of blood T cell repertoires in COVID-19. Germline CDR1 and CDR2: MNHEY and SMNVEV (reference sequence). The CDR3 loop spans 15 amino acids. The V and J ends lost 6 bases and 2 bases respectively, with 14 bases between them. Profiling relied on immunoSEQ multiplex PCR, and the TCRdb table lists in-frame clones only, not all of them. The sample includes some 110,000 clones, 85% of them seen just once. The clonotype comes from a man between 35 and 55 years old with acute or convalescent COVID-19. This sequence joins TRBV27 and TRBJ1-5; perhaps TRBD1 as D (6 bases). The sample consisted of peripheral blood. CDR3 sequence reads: CASSRGGWGNQPQHF. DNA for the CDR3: TGTGCCAGCAGCCGAGGGGGTTGGGGCAATCAGCCCCAGCATTTT.